The rows below give T cell receptor beta chains drawn from one sample of a study of regulatory T cells in long-lasting Graves disease. TCRdb called the multiplex PCR reads again in MiXCR, with one record for every CDR3 protein. This table holds about 520,000 distinct CDR3 sequences, approximately 12% found once. The data were also submitted as part of a second study, on T cells in Graves' hyperthyroidism and ophthalmopathy.

This specimen consisted of peripheral blood mononuclear cells (PBMCs), obtained at new diagnosis, from a patient treated with antithyroid drugs. The receptor set was obtained from a woman younger than 45 with Graves disease. The CDR3 runs from the conserved cysteine through the conserved F or W. A D gene is named only where the DNA matches it firmly. The size of a clone is reported for some rows only, either as once, few or many, or as a class for expanded clones.

V,J,size,D,DNA,CDR3
TRBV6-5,TRBJ1-1,many,TRBD1,TGTGCCAGCAGTTACTCGAACAGGGGTAGCACTGAAGCTTTCTTT,CASSYSNRGSTEAFF
TRBV2,TRBJ1-1,.,.,TGTGCCAGCAGTGGACCGGGACATATCATGAACACTGAAGCTTTCTTT,CASSGPGHIMNTEAFF
TRBV7-9,TRBJ2-7,many,TRBD2,TGTGCCAGCAGCTTGGGGAGGGTCGAGCAGTACTTC,CASSLGRVEQYF
TRBV5-6,TRBJ1-2,few,TRBD1,TGTGCCAGCAGCCTTATAAAATCCGACAGGGAGCGCGGCTACACCTTC,CASSLIKSDRERGYTF
TRBV24-1,TRBJ2-2,few,.,TGTGCCACCAGTCCCAGGGAAAACACCGGGGAGCTGTTTTTT,CATSPRENTGELFF
TRBV20-1,TRBJ2-7,many,.,TGCAGTGCTAGTTGGGGGAGCTACGAGCAGTACTTC,CSASWGSYEQYF
TRBV3-1,TRBJ2-7,.,.,TGTGCCAGCAGCCAAGGTACGGGGTACTCCTACGAGCAGTACTTC,CASSQGTGYSYEQYF
TRBV6-2/TRBV6-3,TRBJ1-1,few,.,TGTGCCAGCAGTTCCAGAACAGGGCTTGGGGGTGAAGCTTTCTTT,CASSSRTGLGGEAFF
TRBV28,TRBJ1-4,.,TRBD1,TGTGCCACCTTACCCGGGACAGGGGTTGAAAAACTGTTTTTT,CATLPGTGVEKLFF
TRBV5-5,TRBJ2-7,few,.,TGTGCCAGCAGCGGGCTCCTCTACGAGCAGTACTTC,CASSGLLYEQYF
TRBV7-2,TRBJ1-6,many,.,TGTGCCAGCAGCTTAGTTCCCGCGATGGGTTCACCCCTCCACTTT,CASSLVPAMGSPLHF
TRBV18,TRBJ1-6,.,TRBD1,TGTGCCAGCTCACCAAGGGGGCCATATAATTCACCCCTCCACTTT,CASSPRGPYNSPLHF
TRBV15,TRBJ1-5,many,.,TGTGCCACCAGCAGAGGAGTTGGGCAGCCCCAGCATTTT,CATSRGVGQPQHF
TRBV4-1,TRBJ2-7,few,TRBD2,TGCGCCAGCAGCGGACTGGGAGGGCTGGTGTTC,CASSGLGGLVF
TRBV6-5,TRBJ1-5,many,TRBD1,TGTGCCAGCAGTTTCGGGACAGGGGCGATCAATCAGCCCCAGCATTTT,CASSFGTGAINQPQHF
TRBV28,TRBJ1-1,few,.,TGTGCCAGCAGTTTACGGGGGCGTTGGGCTGAAGCTTTCTTT,CASSLRGRWAEAFF
TRBV5-1,TRBJ1-4,many,.,TGCGCCAGCAGCTTGAGTCAGTCCTCAACTAATGAAAAACTGTTTTTT,CASSLSQSSTNEKLFF
TRBV2,TRBJ2-1,many,TRBD2,TGTGCCAGCAGTGAAGACCCTAGCGGGAGGGGTCAGTTCTTC,CASSEDPSGRGQFF
TRBV20-1,TRBJ2-5,.,TRBD2,TGCAGTGCTAGTTCTAGCGGGAGCCCCCTAGTTCTGGGCTTCTGGGAGACCCAGTACTTC,CSASSSGSPLVLGFWETQYF
TRBV28,TRBJ1-5,many,.,TGTGCCAGCAGTTTCGGACAAGGACAGCCCCAGCATTTT,CASSFGQGQPQHF
TRBV7-9,TRBJ1-1,many,TRBD1,TGTGCCAGCAGCTCCCAAACGTCCCGGGACAGGGGAGCTTTCTTT,CASSSQTSRDRGAFF
TRBV2,TRBJ1-3,many,.,TGTGCCAGCAAGCAGACTGGAAACACCATATATTTT,CASKQTGNTIYF
TRBV11-2,TRBJ1-6,many,.,TGTGCCAGTGCCAGAAGACTTAATAATTCACCCCTCCACTTT,CASARRLNNSPLHF
TRBV15,TRBJ1-6,.,.,TGTGCCACCAGCCGGGATCGGGCTGGCGCGAATTCACCCCTCCACTTT,CATSRDRAGANSPLHF
TRBV24-1,TRBJ2-3,few,TRBD1,TGTGCCACCAGTGACCCCTCCCAGACAGGGGATACGCAGTATTTT,CATSDPSQTGDTQYF
TRBV6-9,TRBJ1-1,many,.,TGTGCCAGCAGTTATTCGGGGGGCCGGAACACTGAAGCTTTCTTT,CASSYSGGRNTEAFF
TRBV29-1,TRBJ2-1,.,TRBD1,TGCAGCGTTACAGGGGGCAGGTTATACAATGAGCAGTTCTTC,CSVTGGRLYNEQFF
TRBV5-1,TRBJ2-7,.,.,TGCGCCAGCAGCTTGGCCGGAAACTACGAGCAGTACTTC,CASSLAGNYEQYF
TRBV6-1,TRBJ2-5,many,.,TGTGCCAGCAGTGAAAGCCCGACGGGAGCGGGTACCCAGTACTTC,CASSESPTGAGTQYF
TRBV28,TRBJ1-4,.,.,TGTGCCAGCAGTTTGAGAGACGAAAAACTGTTTTTT,CASSLRDEKLFF
TRBV11-2,TRBJ2-7,.,TRBD2,TGTGCCAGCAGCCGCAGACTAGCGGGAGGAGACGAGCAGTACTTC,CASSRRLAGGDEQYF
TRBV2,TRBJ1-6,many,TRBD1,TGTGCCAGCAGTTCCCGGGACAGCGCAACCCCCCACTTT,CASSSRDSATPHF
TRBV5-6,TRBJ2-1,.,.,TGTGCCAGCAGCCCAGCCGGGGTAGGCTCCTACAATGAGCAGTTCTTC,CASSPAGVGSYNEQFF
TRBV24-1,TRBJ2-5,many,TRBD1,TGTGCCACCAGTGCCGGGGGACAGGGGAAAGAGACCCAGTACTTC,CATSAGGQGKETQYF
TRBV20-1,TRBJ2-1,few,.,TGCAGTGCTATGGGTTCCCCCCTCAATGAGCAGTTCTTC,CSAMGSPLNEQFF
TRBV2,TRBJ2-5,.,TRBD2,TGTGCCAGCAGTGAAATGCCTAGCGGGAGTGGGGAGACCCAGTACTTC,CASSEMPSGSGETQYF
TRBV6-5,TRBJ1-5,many,.,TGTGCCAGCAGTTACTCGAGGGACAACAATCAGCCCCAGCATTTT,CASSYSRDNNQPQHF
TRBV5-1,TRBJ1-1,many,.,TGCGCCAGCAGCTTAGTGGGTTTGCGGTACTGGACAGCGTGGGCTCCCAGGGTGAACACTGAAGCTTTCTTT,CASSLVGLRYWTAWAPRVNTEAFF
TRBV7-2,TRBJ1-1,many,.,TGTGCCAGCAGCCTCTATAACCCGAACACTGAAGCTTTCTTT,CASSLYNPNTEAFF
TRBV29-1,TRBJ2-5,.,TRBD2,TGCAGCGCGGGGGGAAGGGAAGAGACCCAGTACTTC,CSAGGREETQYF